This record concerns one T cell receptor beta chain sequence. The CDR3 loop spans 15 amino acids. Germline V gene lookup returns CDR1 SGDLS and CDR2 YYNGEE. This entry is derived from a study of monozygotic twins with inflammatory bowel disease. A total RNA quantity of approximately 3,700 ng went into each TCR library. Template-switch reactions added UMIs with a 6-nucleotide sample barcode. One entry per CDR3 protein, without DNA, is what TCRdb gives after re-calling the 5' RACE reads. Its listing shows a few hundred thousand distinct CDR3 sequences. Isolation of total RNA was performed on whole blood, with no prior T cell sorting.

The sequenced sample consisted of blood. The chain carries TRBV9 and TRBJ2-5; checking the TCRdb D call of TRBD2 is not possible without DNA. The sequence was obtained from a human donor with ulcerative colitis or Crohn's disease, or a healthy co-twin of an affected twin (not recorded which). This CDR3 reads CASSPWASTEETQYF.